This T cell receptor beta chain was sequenced in a study of regulatory T cells in long-lasting Graves disease. The study, taken as a whole, reports: There was favoring of TRBV28, TRBJ1-2 and TRBJ2-5 in persistent disease. Less diverse TCR repertoires were seen in persistent Graves' patients than in newly diagnosed ones.

Stated time point: newly diagnosed GD, antithyroid drugs for less than 3 months. Construction of the TCR library relied on RNA isolated from PBMCs. In germline, CDR1 is SGHRS, CDR2 YFSETQ. V was shortened by 0 bases and J by 1 base, with 7 bases between the two germline ends. This CDR3 is 15 amino acids long. CDR3-region Arm-PCR and iRepertoire HTBI primers produced the TCR beta libraries. TCRdb passed the multiplex PCR reads through MiXCR, listing each CDR3 protein once. This sample has 250,000 to 300,000 distinct CDR3 sequences, with approximately 18% found just once. In regard to this clonotype: Antigen specificity is unknown.

The same specimen was also included in a second study, on T cells in Graves' hyperthyroidism and ophthalmopathy. That work adds: First-round RT-PCR targeting the TCR CDR3 was performed with the HTBI primer set. Ophthalmopathy onset followed model prediction by a median about 6.5 months.

This clonotype originated in a woman in her thirties with Graves disease. The chain joins TRBV5-1 to TRBJ2-2; possibly TRBD1 or TRBD2 for D (5 bases each). The sample was peripheral blood mononuclear cells (PBMCs), taken at new diagnosis, from a patient treated with antithyroid drugs. CDR3 region: CASSLVRGNTGELFF. The CDR3 DNA sequence: TGCGCCAGCAGCTTGGTGAGGGGGAACACCGGGGAGCTGTTTTTT.